Sequencing of this T cell receptor (beta chain) was carried out in a study of blood T cell repertoires in COVID-19. Study information: The study drew acute and convalescent COVID-19 samples from the United States, Italy and Spain. PBMCs, B-cell-depleted T cells, or T cells were the source of the cDNA or gDNA that made up the material.

The CDR3 extends over 17 amino acids. V shed 6 bases and J 7 bases; nucleotides not matched to a gene: 16. Germline V gene data show CDR1 as MNHEY and CDR2 as SMNVEV (reference sequence). The authors' processing: Counts of nucleated cells, estimated from reference gene primer amplification, were obtained. Sequencing used immunoSEQ multiplex PCR; TCRdb keeps in-frame clones, though not all of them. Clone size and V and J calls were adopted from that table, with D and trimming inferred from the DNA. This table has 250,000 or so clones, around 86% appearing once. The clonotype was recovered from a woman aged 40 to 50 who had recovered from COVID-19. Sample: peripheral blood. The chain couples TRBV27 to TRBJ2-7, with 12 bases identical to TRBD1. The CDR3 sequence: CASRSGTGGAGRGEQYF. DNA for the CDR3: TGTGCCAGCAGGAGCGGGACAGGGGGCGCGGGACGGGGGGAGCAGTACTTC.